The entry below gives a single T cell receptor (beta chain) sequence along with its context. The data belong to a study of blood T cell repertoires in COVID-19. The wider study: Nucleic acid was either cDNA or gDNA, and it came from T cells, B-cell-depleted T cells, or PBMCs.

Methods used by the authors: The authors estimated nucleated cell counts from reference gene primer amplification. Sequencing used immunoSEQ multiplex PCR; TCRdb keeps in-frame clones, though not all of them. That table gives V, J and clone size, and the DNA gave D and trimming. The table lists 200,000 to 250,000 clones, 86% of them singletons. Study members were between about 18 and 95 years old and lived in 20 to 30 US regions. The sample taken for sequencing was PBMCs or T cells enriched from blood (not recorded which). The sequence was collected from a woman aged 45-65 years who had recovered from COVID-19.

In nucleotides, the CDR3 is TGTGCCAGCACTACGGCAAGGGGAAACACCGGGGAGCTGTTTTTT. Translating it yields CASTTARGNTGELFF. The genes are TRBV7-9 and TRBJ2-2; D perhaps matches TRBD1 (5 bases). Trimming took 7 bases from V and 2 from J, leaving 14 bases between them. The CDR3 has 15 residues. Per germline, CDR1 SEHNR and CDR2 FQNEAQ (reference sequence).